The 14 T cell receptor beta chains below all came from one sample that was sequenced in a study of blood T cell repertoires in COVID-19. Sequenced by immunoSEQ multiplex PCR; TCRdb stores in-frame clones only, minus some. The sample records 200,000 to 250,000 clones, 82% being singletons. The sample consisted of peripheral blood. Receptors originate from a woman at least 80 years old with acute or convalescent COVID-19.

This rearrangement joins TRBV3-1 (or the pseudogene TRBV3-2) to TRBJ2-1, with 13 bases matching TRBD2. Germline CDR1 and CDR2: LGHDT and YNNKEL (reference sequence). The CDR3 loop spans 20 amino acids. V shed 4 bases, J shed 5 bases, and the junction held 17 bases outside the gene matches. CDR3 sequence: CASSRNPVTSGGPANNEQFF. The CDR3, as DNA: TGTGCCAGCAGCCGCAACCCCGTGACTAGCGGGGGGCCAGCGAACAATGAGCAGTTCTTC.

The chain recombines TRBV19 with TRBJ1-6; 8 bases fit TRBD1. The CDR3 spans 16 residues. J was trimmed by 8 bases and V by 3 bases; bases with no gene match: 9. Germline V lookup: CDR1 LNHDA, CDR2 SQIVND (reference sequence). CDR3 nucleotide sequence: TGTGCCAGTAGTATGCCCCCGGGACAGGCGTATTCACCCCTCCACTTT. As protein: CASSMPPGQAYSPLHF.

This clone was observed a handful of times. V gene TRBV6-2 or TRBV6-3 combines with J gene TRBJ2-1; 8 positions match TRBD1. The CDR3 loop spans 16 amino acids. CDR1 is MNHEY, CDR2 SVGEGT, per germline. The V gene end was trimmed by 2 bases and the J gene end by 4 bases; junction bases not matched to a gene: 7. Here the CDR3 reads CASSYARTGKYNEQFF. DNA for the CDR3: TGTGCCAGCAGTTACGCTAGGACAGGGAAGTACAATGAGCAGTTCTTC.

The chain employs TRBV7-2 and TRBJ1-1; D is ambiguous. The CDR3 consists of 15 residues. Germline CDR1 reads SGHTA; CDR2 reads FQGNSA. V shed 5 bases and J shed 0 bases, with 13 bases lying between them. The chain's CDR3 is CASSPGAGMNTEAFF. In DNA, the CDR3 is TGTGCCAGCAGCCCCGGAGCCGGGATGAACACTGAAGCTTTCTTT.

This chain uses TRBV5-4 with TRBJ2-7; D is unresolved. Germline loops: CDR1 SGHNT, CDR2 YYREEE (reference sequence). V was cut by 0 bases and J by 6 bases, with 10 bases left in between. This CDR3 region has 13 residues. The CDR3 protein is CASSLDLVGEQYF. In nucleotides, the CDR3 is TGTGCCAGCAGCTTGGATCTAGTAGGCGAGCAGTACTTC.

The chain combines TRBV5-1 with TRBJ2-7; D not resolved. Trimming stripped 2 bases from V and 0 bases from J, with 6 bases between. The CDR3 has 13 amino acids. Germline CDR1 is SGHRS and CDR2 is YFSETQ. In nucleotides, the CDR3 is TGCGCCAGCAGCTTAAGCATCTCCTACGAGCAGTACTTC. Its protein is CASSLSISYEQYF.

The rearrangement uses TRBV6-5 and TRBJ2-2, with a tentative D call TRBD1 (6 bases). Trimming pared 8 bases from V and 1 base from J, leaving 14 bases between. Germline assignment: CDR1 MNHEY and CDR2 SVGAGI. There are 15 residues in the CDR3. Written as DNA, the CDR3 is TGTGCCAGCCGTCAGGGACATCAGAACACCGGGGAGCTGTTTTTT. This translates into CASRQGHQNTGELFF.

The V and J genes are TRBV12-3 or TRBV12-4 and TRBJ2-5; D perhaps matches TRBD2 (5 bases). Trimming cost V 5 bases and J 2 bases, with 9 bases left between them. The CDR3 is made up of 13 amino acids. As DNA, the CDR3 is TGTGCCAGCAGTCTAATAGCGCAAGAGACCCAGTACTTC. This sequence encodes CASSLIAQETQYF.

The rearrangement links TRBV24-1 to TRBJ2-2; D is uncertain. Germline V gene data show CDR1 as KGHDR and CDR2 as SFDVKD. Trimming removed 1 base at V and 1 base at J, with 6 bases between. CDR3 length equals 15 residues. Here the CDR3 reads CATSDLRQNTGELFF. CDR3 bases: TGTGCCACCAGTGATTTAAGACAGAACACCGGGGAGCTGTTTTTT.

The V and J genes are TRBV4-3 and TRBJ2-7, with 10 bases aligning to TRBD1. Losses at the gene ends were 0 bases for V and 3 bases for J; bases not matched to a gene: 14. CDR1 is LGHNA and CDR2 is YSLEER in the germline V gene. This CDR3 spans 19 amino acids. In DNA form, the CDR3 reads TGCGCCAGCAGCCAAGATGCCGGCCGCGGGGACAGGGGTTTCTACGAGCAGTACTTC. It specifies CASSQDAGRGDRGFYEQYF.

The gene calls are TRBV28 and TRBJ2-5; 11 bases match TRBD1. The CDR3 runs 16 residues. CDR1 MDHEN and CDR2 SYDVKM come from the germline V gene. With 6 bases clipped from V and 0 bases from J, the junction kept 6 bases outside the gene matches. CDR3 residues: CASRPGQGAYQETQYF. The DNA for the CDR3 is TGTGCCAGCAGACCCGGACAGGGGGCGTACCAAGAGACCCAGTACTTC. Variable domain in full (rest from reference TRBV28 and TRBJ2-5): DVKVTQSSRYLVKRTGEKVFLECVQDMDHENMFWYRQDPGLGLRLIYFSYDVKMKEKGDIPEGYSVSREKKERFSLILESASTNQTSMYLCASRPGQGAYQETQYFGPGTRLLVL.

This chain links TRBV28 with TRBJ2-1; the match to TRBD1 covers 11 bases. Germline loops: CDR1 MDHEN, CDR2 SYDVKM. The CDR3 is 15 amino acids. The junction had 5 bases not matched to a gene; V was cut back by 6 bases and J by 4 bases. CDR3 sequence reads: CASSSGQGGYNEQFF. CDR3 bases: TGTGCCAGCAGCTCGGGACAGGGGGGATACAATGAGCAGTTCTTC.

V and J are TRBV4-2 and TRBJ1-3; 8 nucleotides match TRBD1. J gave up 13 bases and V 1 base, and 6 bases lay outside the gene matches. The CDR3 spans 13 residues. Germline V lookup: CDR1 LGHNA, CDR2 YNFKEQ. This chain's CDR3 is CASSQVSGGQIYF. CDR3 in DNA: TGTGCCAGCAGCCAAGTTTCAGGGGGCCAAATATATTTT.

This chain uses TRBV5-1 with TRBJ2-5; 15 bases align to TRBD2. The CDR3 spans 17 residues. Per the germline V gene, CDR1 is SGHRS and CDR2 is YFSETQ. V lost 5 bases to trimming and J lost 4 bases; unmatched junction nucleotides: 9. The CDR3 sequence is CASSAGTSGGPGETQYF. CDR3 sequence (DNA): TGCGCCAGCAGTGCCGGGACTAGCGGGGGGCCGGGAGAGACCCAGTACTTC.